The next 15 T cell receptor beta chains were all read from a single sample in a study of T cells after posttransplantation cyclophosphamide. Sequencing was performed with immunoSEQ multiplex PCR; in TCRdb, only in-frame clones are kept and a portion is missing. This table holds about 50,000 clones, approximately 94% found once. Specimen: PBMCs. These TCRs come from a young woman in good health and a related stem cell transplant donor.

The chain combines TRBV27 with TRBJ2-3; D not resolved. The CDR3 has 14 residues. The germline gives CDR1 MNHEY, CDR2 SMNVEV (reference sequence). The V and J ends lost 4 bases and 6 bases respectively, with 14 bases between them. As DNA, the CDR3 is TGTGCCAGCAGTTCGCACAGCCCTCGGGATACGCAGTATTTT. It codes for CASSSHSPRDTQYF.

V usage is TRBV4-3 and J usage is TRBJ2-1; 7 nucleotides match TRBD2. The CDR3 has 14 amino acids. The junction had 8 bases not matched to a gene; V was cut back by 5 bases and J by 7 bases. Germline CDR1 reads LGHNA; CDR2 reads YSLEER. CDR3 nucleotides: TGCGCCAGCAGCTCGTCTAGCGGAGGAAATGAGCAGTTCTTC. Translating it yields CASSSSSGGNEQFF.

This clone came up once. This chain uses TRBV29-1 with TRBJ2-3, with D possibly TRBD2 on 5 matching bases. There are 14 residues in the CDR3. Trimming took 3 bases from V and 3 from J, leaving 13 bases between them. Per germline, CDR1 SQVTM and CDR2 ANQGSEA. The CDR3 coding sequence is TGCAGCGTTGAGGAGAGGGTCGGGACAGATACGCAGTATTTT. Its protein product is CSVEERVGTDTQYF.

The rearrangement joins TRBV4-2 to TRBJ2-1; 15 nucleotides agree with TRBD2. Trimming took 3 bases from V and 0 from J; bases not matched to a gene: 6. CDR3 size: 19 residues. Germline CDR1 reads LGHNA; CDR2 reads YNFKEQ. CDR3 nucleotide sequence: TGTGCCAGCAGCCATGGACTAGCGGGGGGGCGGAGCTCCTACAATGAGCAGTTCTTC. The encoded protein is CASSHGLAGGRSSYNEQFF.

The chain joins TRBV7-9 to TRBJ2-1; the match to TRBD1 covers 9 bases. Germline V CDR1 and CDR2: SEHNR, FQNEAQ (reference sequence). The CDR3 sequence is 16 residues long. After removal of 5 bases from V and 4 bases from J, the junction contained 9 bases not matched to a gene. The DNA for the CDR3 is TGTGCCAGCAGCACACAGGGGGCGCGTTCTTACAATGAGCAGTTCTTC. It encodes CASSTQGARSYNEQFF.

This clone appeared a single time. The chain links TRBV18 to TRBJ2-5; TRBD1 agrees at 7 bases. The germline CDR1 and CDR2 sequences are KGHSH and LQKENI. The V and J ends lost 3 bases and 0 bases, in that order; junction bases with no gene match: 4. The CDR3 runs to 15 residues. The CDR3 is CASSPSTGDQETQYF. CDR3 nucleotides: TGTGCCAGCTCACCTTCAACAGGGGACCAAGAGACCCAGTACTTC.

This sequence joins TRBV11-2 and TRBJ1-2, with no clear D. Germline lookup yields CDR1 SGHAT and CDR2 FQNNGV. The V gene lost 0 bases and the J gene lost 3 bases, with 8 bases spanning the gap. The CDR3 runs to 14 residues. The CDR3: CASSLDYRDYGYTF. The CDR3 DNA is TGTGCCAGCAGCTTAGACTACAGAGACTATGGCTACACCTTC.

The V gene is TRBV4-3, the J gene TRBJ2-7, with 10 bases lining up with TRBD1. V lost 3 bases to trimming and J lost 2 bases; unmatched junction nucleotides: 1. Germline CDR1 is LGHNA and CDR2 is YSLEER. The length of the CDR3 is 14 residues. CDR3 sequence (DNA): TGCGCCAGCAGCCATGGACAGGGGGCCTACGAGCAGTACTTC. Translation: CASSHGQGAYEQYF.

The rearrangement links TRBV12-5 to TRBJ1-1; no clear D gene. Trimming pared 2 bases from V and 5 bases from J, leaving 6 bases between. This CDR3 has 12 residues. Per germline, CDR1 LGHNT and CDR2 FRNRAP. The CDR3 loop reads CASGLTGTEAFF. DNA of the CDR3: TGTGCTAGTGGTTTGACGGGGACTGAAGCTTTCTTT.

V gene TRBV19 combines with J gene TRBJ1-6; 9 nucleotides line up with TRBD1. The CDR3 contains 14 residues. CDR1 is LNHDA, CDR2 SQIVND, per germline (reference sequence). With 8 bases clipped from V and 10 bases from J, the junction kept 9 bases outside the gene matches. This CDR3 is CASYPGQGGSPLHF. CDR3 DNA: TGTGCCAGTTACCCGGGACAGGGCGGCTCACCCCTCCACTTT.

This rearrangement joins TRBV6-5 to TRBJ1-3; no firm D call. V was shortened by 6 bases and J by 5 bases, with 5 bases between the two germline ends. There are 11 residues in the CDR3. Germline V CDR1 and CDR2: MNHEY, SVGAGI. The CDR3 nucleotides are TGTGCCAGCAGGTTTAGAAACACCATATATTTT. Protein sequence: CASRFRNTIYF.

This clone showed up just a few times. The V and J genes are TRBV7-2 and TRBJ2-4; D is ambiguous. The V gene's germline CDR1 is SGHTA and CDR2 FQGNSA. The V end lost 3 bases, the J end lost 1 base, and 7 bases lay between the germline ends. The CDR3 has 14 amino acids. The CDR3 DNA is TGTGCCAGCAGCTTGTCCGAGGCCAAAAACATTCAGTACTTC. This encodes CASSLSEAKNIQYF.

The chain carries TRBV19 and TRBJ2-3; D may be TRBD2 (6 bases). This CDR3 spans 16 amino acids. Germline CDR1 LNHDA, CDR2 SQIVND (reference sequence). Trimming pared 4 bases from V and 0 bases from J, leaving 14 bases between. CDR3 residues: CASSRVAETSTDTQYF. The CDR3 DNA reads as TGTGCCAGTAGTAGGGTAGCGGAAACTAGCACAGATACGCAGTATTTT.

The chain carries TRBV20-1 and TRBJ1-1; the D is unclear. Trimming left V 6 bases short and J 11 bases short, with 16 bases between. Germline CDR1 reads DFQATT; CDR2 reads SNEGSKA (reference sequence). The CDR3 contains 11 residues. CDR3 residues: CSAERPGEAFF. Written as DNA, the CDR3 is TGCAGTGCAGAGAGGCCCGGGGAGGCTTTCTTT.

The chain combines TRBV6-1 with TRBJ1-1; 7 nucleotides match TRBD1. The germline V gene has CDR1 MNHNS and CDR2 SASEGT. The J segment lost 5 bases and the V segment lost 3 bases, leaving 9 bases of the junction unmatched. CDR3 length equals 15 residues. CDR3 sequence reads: CASSDEFQGGTEAFF. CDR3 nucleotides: TGTGCCAGCAGTGACGAGTTTCAGGGGGGTACTGAAGCTTTCTTT.